Listed here are 8 T cell receptor beta chains from one sample, sequenced in a study of technical replicates of blood from a few donors. Assay: immunoSEQ multiplex PCR; the TCRdb copy retains only in-frame clones and omits some. The sample has roughly 90,000 clones, 85% to 95% seen once. The sequencing sample was made of T cells isolated from PBMCs. The receptors derive from a human donor in good health.

The chain links TRBV10-2 to TRBJ2-7, with 7 bases aligning to TRBD1. The CDR3 runs to 12 residues. V was pared by 6 bases and J by 6 bases, with 5 bases of the junction left unmatched. Germline V gene lookup returns CDR1 WSHSY and CDR2 SAAADI. The CDR3 loop is CASRDRTSEQYF. In nucleotides, the CDR3 is TGCGCCAGCAGGGACAGGACATCCGAGCAGTACTTC.

V and J are TRBV9 and TRBJ1-1, with D uncertain. The CDR3 consists of 16 residues. Trimming cost V 0 bases and J 1 base, with 13 bases left between them. Germline V CDR1 and CDR2: SGDLS, YYNGEE. The CDR3 is CASSVAGWATNTEAFF. Here the CDR3 DNA reads TGTGCCAGCAGCGTAGCTGGGTGGGCAACGAACACTGAAGCTTTCTTT. Variable domain in full (rest from reference TRBV9 and TRBJ1-1): DSGVTQTPKHLITATGQRVTLRCSPRSGDLSVYWYQQSLDQGLQFLIQYYNGEERAKGNILERFSAQQFPDLHSELNLSSLELGDSALYFCASSVAGWATNTEAFFGQGTRLTVV.

This chain joins TRBV5-1 and TRBJ2-7; the match to TRBD2 covers 7 bases. Per germline, CDR1 SGHRS and CDR2 YFSETQ. J lost 1 base, V lost 0 bases, and 4 bases had no gene match. The CDR3 is 15 residues long. CDR3: CASSLGSGASYEQYF. As DNA, the CDR3 is TGCGCCAGCAGCTTGGGAAGCGGGGCTTCCTACGAGCAGTACTTC.

The V and J genes are TRBV7-6 and TRBJ2-1; TRBD1 aligns across 7 bases. Trimming cost V 5 bases and J 4 bases; bases outside gene matches: 11. Per germline, CDR1 SGHVS and CDR2 FNYEAQ. This CDR3 is built from 16 residues. The CDR3: CASSPTYRDRYNEQFF. CDR3 coding DNA: TGTGCCAGCAGCCCAACCTACCGGGACAGATACAATGAGCAGTTCTTC.

The chain is built from TRBV27 and TRBJ2-7, with no clear D. Trimming left V 2 bases short and J 2 bases short, with 16 bases between. This CDR3 is 16 amino acids long. CDR1 is MNHEY and CDR2 is SMNVEV in the germline V gene (reference sequence). This CDR3 reads CASSLLPAETAYEQYF. CDR3 DNA sequence: TGTGCCAGCAGTTTACTTCCCGCGGAGACGGCCTACGAGCAGTACTTC.

The chain recombines TRBV5-1 with TRBJ2-7, with D tentatively TRBD1 (6 bases). V was clipped by 0 bases and J by 3 bases, with 10 bases between them. The CDR3 consists of 14 residues. Germline assignment: CDR1 SGHRS and CDR2 YFSETQ. The CDR3 here is CASSLETGNYEQYF. The CDR3 DNA reads TGCGCCAGCAGCTTGGAGACAGGTAACTACGAGCAGTACTTC. Full variable domain (outside the CDR3, taken from reference TRBV5-1 and TRBJ2-7): KAGVTQTPRYLIKTRGQQVTLSCSPISGHRSVSWYQQTPGQGLQFLFEYFSETQRNKGNFPGRFSGRQFSNSRSEMNVSTLELGDSALYLCASSLETGNYEQYFGPGTRLTVT.

This rearrangement joins TRBV2 to TRBJ1-6, with D hard to call. The CDR3 extends over 15 amino acids. CDR1 is SNHLY and CDR2 is FYNNEI in the germline V gene. The V end lost 6 bases, the J end lost 0 bases, and 9 bases lay between the germline ends. The CDR3: CASSPAASYNSPLHF. The CDR3 bases are TGTGCCAGCAGCCCGGCGGCCTCCTATAATTCACCCCTCCACTTT.

J is TRBJ2-7 and V is TRBV11-1; D is unclear. The V gene lost 1 base and the J gene lost 2 bases, with 6 bases spanning the gap. This CDR3 region has 13 residues. Germline V CDR1 and CDR2: SGHAT, FQDESV (reference sequence). The CDR3 sequence is CASSLGAAYEQYF. The CDR3 bases are TGTGCCAGCAGCTTAGGGGCAGCCTACGAGCAGTACTTC.